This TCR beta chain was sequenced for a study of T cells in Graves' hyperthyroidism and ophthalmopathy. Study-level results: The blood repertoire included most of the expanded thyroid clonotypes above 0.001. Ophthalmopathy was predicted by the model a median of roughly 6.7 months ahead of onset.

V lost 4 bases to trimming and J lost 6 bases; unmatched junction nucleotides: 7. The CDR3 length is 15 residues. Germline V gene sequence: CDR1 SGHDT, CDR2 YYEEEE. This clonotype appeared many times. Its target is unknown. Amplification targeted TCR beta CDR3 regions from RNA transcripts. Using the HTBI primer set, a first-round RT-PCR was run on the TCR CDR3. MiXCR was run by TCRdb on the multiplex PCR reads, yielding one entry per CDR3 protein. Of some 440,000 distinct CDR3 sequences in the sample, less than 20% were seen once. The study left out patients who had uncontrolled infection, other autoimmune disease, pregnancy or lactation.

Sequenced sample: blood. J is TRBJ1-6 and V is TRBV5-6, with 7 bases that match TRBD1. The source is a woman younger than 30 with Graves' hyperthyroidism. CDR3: CASSPRDSLNSPLHF. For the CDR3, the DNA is TGTGCCAGCAGCCCCCGGGACAGTCTTAATTCACCCCTCCACTTT.